This TCR beta chain was captured in a study of cytomegalovirus exposure and HLA in healthy donors. Overall study context: The early release's HLA-typed donors yielded approximately 81 million unique TCRs.

From germline, CDR1 is LNHDA and CDR2 SQIVND (reference sequence). After removal of 10 bases from V and 4 bases from J, the junction contained 13 bases not matched to a gene. The CDR3 covers 14 residues. It was with 60 Vbeta and 13 Jbeta primers that the PCR ran. Only in-frame clones appear in the TCRdb table, and some are missing; sequencing was by immunoSEQ multiplex PCR. The sample consists of 200,000 to 250,000 clones, 65% to 75% of them appearing once. Sequences were obtained from PBMCs. The rearrangement uses TRBV19 and TRBJ2-7; 7 positions agree with TRBD2. This TCR was recovered from a young woman in good health and CMV-seronegative. The DNA of the CDR3 is TGTGCCACGCCGGGAGTGGCGGGGGAATACGAGCAGTACTTC. Protein: CATPGVAGEYEQYF.